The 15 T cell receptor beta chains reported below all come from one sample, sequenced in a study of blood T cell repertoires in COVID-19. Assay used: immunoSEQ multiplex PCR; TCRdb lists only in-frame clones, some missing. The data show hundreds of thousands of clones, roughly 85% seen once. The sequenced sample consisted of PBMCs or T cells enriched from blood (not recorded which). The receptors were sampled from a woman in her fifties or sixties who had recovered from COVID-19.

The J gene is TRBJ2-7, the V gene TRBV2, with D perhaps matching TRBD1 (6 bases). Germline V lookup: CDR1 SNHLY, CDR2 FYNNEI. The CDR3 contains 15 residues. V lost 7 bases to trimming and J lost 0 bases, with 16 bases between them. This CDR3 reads CASTYRRTASYEQYF. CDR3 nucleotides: TGTGCCAGCACTTACCGCCGGACAGCCTCCTACGAGCAGTACTTC.

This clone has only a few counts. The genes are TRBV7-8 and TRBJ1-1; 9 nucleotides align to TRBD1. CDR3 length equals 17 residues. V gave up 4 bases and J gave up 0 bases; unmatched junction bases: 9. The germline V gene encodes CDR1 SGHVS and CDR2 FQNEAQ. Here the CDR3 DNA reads TGTGCCAGCAGCTCAGTCCGGGACAGGGCCTTGAACACTGAAGCTTTCTTT. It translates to CASSSVRDRALNTEAFF. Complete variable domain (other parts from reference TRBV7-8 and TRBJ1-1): GAGVSQSPRYKVAKRGQDVALRCDPISGHVSLFWYQQALGQGPEFLTYFQNEAQLDKSGLPSDRFFAERPEGSVSTLKIQRTQQEDSAVYLCASSSVRDRALNTEAFFGQGTRLTVV.

The CDR3 DNA reads as TGTGCCAGCAGCGTGGGAGCGGGGGGGCTCTGGGAGACCCAGTACTTC. Protein sequence: CASSVGAGGLWETQYF. The chain recombines TRBV9 with TRBJ2-5, with 10 nucleotides matching TRBD2. This CDR3 has 16 residues. Germline assignment: CDR1 SGDLS and CDR2 YYNGEE. With V trimmed by 2 bases and J by 5 bases, 9 bases remained unmatched.

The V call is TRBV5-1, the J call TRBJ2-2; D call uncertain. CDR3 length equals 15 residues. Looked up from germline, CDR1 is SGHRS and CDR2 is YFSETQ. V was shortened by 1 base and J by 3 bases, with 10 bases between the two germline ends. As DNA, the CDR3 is TGCGCCAGCAGCTTGAATCCGAGCTACACCGGGGAGCTGTTTTTT. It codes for CASSLNPSYTGELFF.

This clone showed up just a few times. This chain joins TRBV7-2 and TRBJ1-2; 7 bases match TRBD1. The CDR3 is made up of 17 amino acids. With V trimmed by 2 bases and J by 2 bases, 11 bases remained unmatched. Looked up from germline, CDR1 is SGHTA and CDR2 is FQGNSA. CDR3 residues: CASSLRSGDSRNYGYTF. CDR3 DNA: TGTGCCAGCAGCTTAAGGTCTGGGGACAGCCGGAACTATGGCTACACCTTC.

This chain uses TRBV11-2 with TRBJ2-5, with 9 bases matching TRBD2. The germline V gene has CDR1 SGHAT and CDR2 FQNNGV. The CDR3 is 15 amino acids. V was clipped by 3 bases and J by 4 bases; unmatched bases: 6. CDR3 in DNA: TGTGCCAGCAGCTTCTTAGCGGGAGTGAGAGAGACCCAGTACTTC. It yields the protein CASSFLAGVRETQYF.

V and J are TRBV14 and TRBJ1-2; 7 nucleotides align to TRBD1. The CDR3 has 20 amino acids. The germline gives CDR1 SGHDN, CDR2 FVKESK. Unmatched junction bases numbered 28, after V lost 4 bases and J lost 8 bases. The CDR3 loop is CASSPPDGDEGARFLRGYTF. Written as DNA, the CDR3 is TGTGCCAGCAGCCCTCCAGATGGGGATGAGGGGGCGCGTTTTCTGAGAGGCTACACCTTC.

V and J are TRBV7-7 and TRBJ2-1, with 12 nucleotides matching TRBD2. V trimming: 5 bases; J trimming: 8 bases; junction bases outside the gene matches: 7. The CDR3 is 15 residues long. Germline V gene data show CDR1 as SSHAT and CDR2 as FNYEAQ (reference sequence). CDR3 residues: CASSRLAGVQDEQFF. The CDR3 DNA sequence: TGTGCCAGCAGCCGACTAGCGGGAGTTCAAGATGAGCAGTTCTTC.

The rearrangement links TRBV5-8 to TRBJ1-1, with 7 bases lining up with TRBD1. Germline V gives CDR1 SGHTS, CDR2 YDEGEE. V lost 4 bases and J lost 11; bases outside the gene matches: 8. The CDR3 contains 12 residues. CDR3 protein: CASSQDRRRAFF. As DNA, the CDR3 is TGTGCCAGCAGCCAGGACAGGCGGCGGGCTTTCTTT.

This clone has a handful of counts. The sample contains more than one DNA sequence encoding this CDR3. CDR3 nucleotides: TGTGCCAGCAGTGAACAGGGGGCTGGAACTGAAGCTTTCTTT. Amino acid sequence: CASSEQGAGTEAFF. The chain recombines TRBV2 with TRBJ1-1; 8 nucleotides line up with TRBD1. Looked up from germline, CDR1 is SNHLY and CDR2 is FYNNEI. V dropped 2 bases and J dropped 5; count of bases not matched to a gene: 4. The CDR3 has 14 residues.

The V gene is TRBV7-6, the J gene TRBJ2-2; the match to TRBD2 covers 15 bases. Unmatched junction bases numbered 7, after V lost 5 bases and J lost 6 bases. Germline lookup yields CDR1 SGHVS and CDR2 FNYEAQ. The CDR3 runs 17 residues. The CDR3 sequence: CASSPVGLAGGPGELFF. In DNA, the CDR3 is TGTGCCAGCAGCCCCGTCGGACTAGCGGGAGGGCCCGGGGAGCTGTTTTTT.

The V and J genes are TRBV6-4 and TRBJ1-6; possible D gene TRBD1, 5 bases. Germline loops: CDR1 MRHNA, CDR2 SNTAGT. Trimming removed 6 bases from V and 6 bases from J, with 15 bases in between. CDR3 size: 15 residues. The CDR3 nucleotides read TGTGCCAGCAGCCCGGGGAGGGGTGGTAATTCACCCCTCCACTTT. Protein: CASSPGRGGNSPLHF.

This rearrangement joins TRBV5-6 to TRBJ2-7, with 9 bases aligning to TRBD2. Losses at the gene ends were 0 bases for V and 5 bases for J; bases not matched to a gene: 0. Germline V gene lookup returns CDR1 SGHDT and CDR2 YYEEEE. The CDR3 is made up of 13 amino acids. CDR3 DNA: TGTGCCAGCAGCTTGGAGCGGGAGGACGAGCAGTACTTC. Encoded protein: CASSLEREDEQYF.

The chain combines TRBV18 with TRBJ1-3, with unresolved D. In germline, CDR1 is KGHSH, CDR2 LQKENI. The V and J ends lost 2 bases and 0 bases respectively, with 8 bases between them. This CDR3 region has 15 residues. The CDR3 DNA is TGTGCCAGCTCACCATCCGTTTTCTCTGGAAACACCATATATTTT. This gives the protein CASSPSVFSGNTIYF.

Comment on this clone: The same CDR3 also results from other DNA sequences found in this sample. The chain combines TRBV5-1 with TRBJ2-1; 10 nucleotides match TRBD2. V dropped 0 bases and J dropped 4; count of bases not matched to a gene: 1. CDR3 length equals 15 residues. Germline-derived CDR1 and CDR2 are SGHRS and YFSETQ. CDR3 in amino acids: CASSLGSGGYNEQFF. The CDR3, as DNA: TGCGCCAGCAGCTTGGGTAGCGGGGGGTACAATGAGCAGTTCTTC.